A selection of T cell receptor beta chains follows, all from one sample in a study of blood T cell repertoires in COVID-19. Produced via immunoSEQ multiplex PCR; TCRdb's table is partial and in-frame only. The sample includes a few hundred thousand clones, over 75% of them seen just once. The specimen was PBMCs or T cells enriched from blood (not recorded which). The origin of the receptors is a woman in her fifties or sixties who had recovered from COVID-19. Each CDR3 is given with its conserved first and last residue. Fields, in order: CDR3 DNA, CDR3 protein, V gene, D gene, J gene, clone size. D genes are given only for firm matches. Clone size appears in some rows only: once, few, many, or a class for an expanded clone.

TGTGCCAGCAGTCCATATGACAGGGAAAACACTGAAGCTTTCTTT CASSPYDRENTEAFF TRBV2 TRBD1 TRBJ1-1 .
TGTGCCAGCCAGGGGACTATGGGCACTGAAGCTTTCTTT CASQGTMGTEAFF TRBV7-8 . TRBJ1-1 .
TGTGCCAGCAGTCCCATGTCGGGGGGCTACACCTTC CASSPMSGGYTF TRBV12-3/TRBV12-4 . TRBJ1-2 .
TGTGCCAGCAGCTTAGAATCTTCAGGGCCGGAGTATGGCTACACCTTC CASSLESSGPEYGYTF TRBV7-9 . TRBJ1-2 .
TGTGCCACCAGTGATTCAGCACAGGGTACCTACGAGCAGTACTTC CATSDSAQGTYEQYF TRBV24-1 . TRBJ2-7 .
TGTGCCAGCAGACAGGGGGTGTATTCACCCCTCCACTTT CASRQGVYSPLHF TRBV14 TRBD1 TRBJ1-6 .
TGTGCCAGCAGTGAGACAGGGTACGAGCAGTACTTC CASSETGYEQYF TRBV12-3/TRBV12-4 TRBD1 TRBJ2-7 .
TGTGCCAGCAGTTTCAGGACAGGGATTGAAGATACGCAGTATTTT CASSFRTGIEDTQYF TRBV28 TRBD1 TRBJ2-3 .
TGTGCCAGCAGCTGGGGACAGGGCAACGAGCAGTACTTC CASSWGQGNEQYF TRBV5-8 TRBD1 TRBJ2-7 .
TGTGCCAGCAGTCGGACTGGCTATGGCTACACCTTC CASSRTGYGYTF TRBV6-5 . TRBJ1-2 .
TGTGCCAGTAAGAAAGAAGGGAGGTCGGGAGGACATGAGCAGTTCTTC CASKKEGRSGGHEQFF TRBV19 TRBD2 TRBJ2-1 .
TGTGCCAGCAGCCACCCGAAGGGGGTGAGCACAGATACGCAGTATTTT CASSHPKGVSTDTQYF TRBV4-2 . TRBJ2-3 few
TGTGCCAGCAGCTTGTCCGGCGGGAGGGCCCTCAATGAGCAGTTCTTC CASSLSGGRALNEQFF TRBV11-3 TRBD2 TRBJ2-1 .
TGTGCCAGCAGGCAAGCCTCGGGCAGGGGCGCTGAAGCTTTCTTT CASRQASGRGAEAFF TRBV28 . TRBJ1-1 once
TGTGCCAGCAGCGCTCAGGGAAGAGGAGCTTTCTTT CASSAQGRGAFF TRBV7-2 . TRBJ1-1 .
TGCGCCAGCAGGACAGGGAATTCACCCCTCCACTTT CASRTGNSPLHF TRBV5-1 TRBD1 TRBJ1-6 .
TGTGCCAGCAGTGCCGGGGAACTAGCGGGCGTCTTTAGCACAGATACGCAGTATTTT CASSAGELAGVFSTDTQYF TRBV2 TRBD2 TRBJ2-3 .
TGTGCCTGGAGTGCTCTAGCGGGGAATGAGCAGTTCTTC CAWSALAGNEQFF TRBV30 TRBD2 TRBJ2-1 .
TGTGCCAGCAGCACGATCCTAGAAGCTTTCTTT CASSTILEAFF TRBV7-9 . TRBJ1-1 .
TGTGCCAGCAGTTTATCCCGCGGTACAGGGACAAGCATGTACGAGCAGTACTTC CASSLSRGTGTSMYEQYF TRBV27 . TRBJ2-7 .
TGTGCCAGCATTACTACCCTATGGAGGGACACTGAAGCTTTCTTT CASITTLWRDTEAFF TRBV6-5 . TRBJ1-1 .
TGTGCCAGCAGCCCCCGTTGGACGGGACTTCTCTACAATGAGCAGTTCTTC CASSPRWTGLLYNEQFF TRBV3-1/TRBV3-2 . TRBJ2-1 .
TGTGCCAGCAGCCTTCAGGGCGGAAACACCATATATTTT CASSLQGGNTIYF TRBV9 . TRBJ1-3 .
TGTGCCAGCAGTTACTTACTGCCGTCGGGAAACATTCAGTACTTC CASSYLLPSGNIQYF TRBV28 . TRBJ2-4 .
TGTGCCAGCTCGAGGGACAGGGGGCACCCAGTCTATGGCTACACCTTC CASSRDRGHPVYGYTF TRBV19 TRBD1 TRBJ1-2 .
TGTGCCAGCACCCGGCACAGTTCCTACGAGCAGTACTTC CASTRHSSYEQYF TRBV12-3/TRBV12-4 . TRBJ2-7 .
TGTGCCAGCAGTATTGGGAGTCAGCCCCAGCATTTT CASSIGSQPQHF TRBV7-9 . TRBJ1-5 .
TGTGCCAGCAGCCCTCTGCCGGTTAGCGGGAGGGGCACCTACGAGCAGTACTTC CASSPLPVSGRGTYEQYF TRBV28 TRBD2 TRBJ2-7 few
TGTGCCAGTAGTATAGATCAGGATAGCAATCAGCCCCAGCATTTT CASSIDQDSNQPQHF TRBV19 . TRBJ1-5 .
TGTGCCAGCAGCTTGGTACCTAACACAGATACGCAGTATTTT CASSLVPNTDTQYF TRBV5-4 . TRBJ2-3 .
TGTGCCTGGAGTGTACGACAGCAAATTAACTATGGCTACACCTTC CAWSVRQQINYGYTF TRBV30 . TRBJ1-2 .
TGCGCCAGCAGCCAAGATCCGAGCGGGACAGGCTATGGCTACACCTTC CASSQDPSGTGYGYTF TRBV4-1 TRBD1 TRBJ1-2 .
TGTGCCAGCAGTTTAAGCTTAGTTAGGAAAGGAGGCGAGCAGTACTTC CASSLSLVRKGGEQYF TRBV27 . TRBJ2-7 once
TGTGCCAGCAGCGAAACCTTCGGGACTGGAAACACCATATATTTT CASSETFGTGNTIYF TRBV5-5 . TRBJ1-3 once
TGTGCCACCTCCCGGACAGCGAACACTGAAGCTTTCTTT CATSRTANTEAFF TRBV15 . TRBJ1-1 .
TGTGCCAGCTATGACGAGGGCACAGATACGCAGTATTTT CASYDEGTDTQYF TRBV7-2 . TRBJ2-3 .
TGTGCCAGCAGCTCAACTAGTGAGGGCGAGCAGTACTTC CASSSTSEGEQYF TRBV7-3 . TRBJ2-7 .
TGTGCCAGCAGTTCTAGACAGGGATTCTACGAGCAGTACTTC CASSSRQGFYEQYF TRBV6-5 TRBD1 TRBJ2-7 .
TGTGCCAGCAGTCCCCAGGGGTTTGGCGAGCAGTACTTC CASSPQGFGEQYF TRBV14 . TRBJ2-7 .
TGTGCCAGCACCCGGAGAGGGTCCAATGGCTACACCTTC CASTRRGSNGYTF TRBV28 . TRBJ1-2 once
TGTGCCAGCAGCCCGCGGACAGGCATCGGGCAGTACTTC CASSPRTGIGQYF TRBV5-5 TRBD1 TRBJ2-7 .
TGTGCCAGCAGTTTAGTGGGACAGGGGAGGGACTACGAGCAGTACTTC CASSLVGQGRDYEQYF TRBV28 TRBD1 TRBJ2-7 few
TGTGCCAGCAGCCATCGACAGGGTATATCCCTCTATGGCTACACCTTC CASSHRQGISLYGYTF TRBV7-3 TRBD1 TRBJ1-2 .
TGTGCCAGCAGCCTGGGACAAGGTCAGCCCCAGCATTTT CASSLGQGQPQHF TRBV3-1/TRBV3-2 . TRBJ1-5 .